The clone carrying this TCR beta chain came up a few times. The sample belongs to a study of glioma-infiltrating T cells. Using RNA template, CDR3s of TCR alpha and beta were amplified with iRepertoire arm-PCR. TCRdb itself ran the multiplex PCR reads through MiXCR, one entry per CDR3 protein. The repertoire holds a few hundred thousand distinct CDR3 sequences, with around 45% as singletons. The source material was glioma tissue, nonneoplastic brain tissue, or PBMCs (not recorded which). This sequence originates from a human donor with low-grade glioma or glioblastoma, undergoing nonglioma brain surgery, or in good health (not recorded which).

The CDR3 region has the DNA TGTGCCAGTCACACAGGTTACTACTCTGGAAACACCATATATTTT. It is translated as CASHTGYYSGNTIYF. V and J are TRBV28 and TRBJ1-3; weak D call: TRBD1 (5 bases). The germline V and J ends were trimmed by 9 bases and 0 bases, with 15 bases remaining between them. The CDR3 contains 15 residues. Germline-derived CDR1 and CDR2 are MDHEN and SYDVKM.